Listed below are T cell receptor beta chains from one sample, sequenced in a study of T cell responses to AZD1222 COVID-19 vaccine. Clones were read by immunoSEQ multiplex PCR, and TCRdb kept only the in-frame ones, dropping some. The repertoire holds 140,000 to 150,000 clones, with approximately 88% as singletons. The sample consisted of peripheral blood, taken 28 days after the second dose of the MenACWY control vaccine. The receptors here all came from an adult who received the MenACWY meningococcal vaccine as a control. Each CDR3 is given with its conserved first and last residue.

>TRBJ1-4|TRBV5-1
CASSSQQGSINEKLFF
>TRBJ2-3|TRBV18
CASSPPSVRPDTQYF
>TRBJ2-3|TRBV15
CATSRVAGASRSTDTQYF
>TRBJ1-5|TRBV9
CASSDGLGGNQPQHF
>TRBJ1-5|TRBV19
CASSTRGGHQPQHF
>TRBJ1-1|TRBV6-5
CASSYSSAGDTEAFF
>TRBJ2-7|TRBV4-3
CASSQGPLGYEQYF
>TRBJ2-1|TRBV6-5
CASSQDRANGNEQFF
>TRBJ2-3|TRBV4-2
CASSQQPTTDTQYF
>TRBJ1-2|TRBV14
CASSQDQRGYYGYTF
>TRBJ1-5|TRBV28
CASTNYLRPGRRDQPQHF
>TRBJ2-7|TRBV5-1
CASRGESTGAHEQYF
>TRBJ1-2|TRBV10-3
CAISGGVGHYGYTF
>TRBJ2-5|TRBV9
CASSVGGKGRRETQYF
>TRBJ2-7|TRBV18
CASSTGTGRNYEQYF
>TRBJ2-3|TRBV11-3
CASEIGGTDTQYF
>TRBJ1-4|TRBV5-1
CASSFGRMNEKLFF
>TRBJ2-7|TRBV7-9
CASSLEQASSYEQYF
>TRBJ1-4|TRBV29-1
CSGKGQIDEKLFF
>TRBJ1-2|TRBV6-2/TRBV6-3
CASSWQGYGYTF
>TRBJ1-1|TRBV4-1
CASSQAEQGGTEAFF
>TRBJ2-1|TRBV27
CASSFSRNNEQFF
>TRBJ1-1|TRBV5-1
CASSTGTAENTEAFF
>TRBJ1-4|TRBV10-3
CAIGSGPTNEKLFF
>TRBJ1-2|TRBV4-3
CASSPEAQSTGYGYTF
>TRBJ2-1|TRBV7-2
CASSSPGKTYEQFF
>TRBJ2-2|TRBV9
CASSARGNTGELFF
>TRBJ1-1|TRBV19
CASSPTNTEAFF
>TRBJ2-3|TRBV20-1
CSASVASLKTQYF
>TRBJ2-5|TRBV15
CATSTATADQETQYF
>TRBJ1-4|TRBV15
CATSRDTRSVEKLFF
>TRBJ1-4|TRBV11-1
CASSSSGAPNEKLFF
>TRBJ2-6|TRBV7-9
CASSLYPGPNVLTF
>TRBJ2-7|TRBV11-3
CASSFTGVEQYF
>TRBJ1-1|TRBV18
CASSPITLTDTEAFF
>TRBJ2-3|TRBV7-9
CASGIRTGTDTQYF
>TRBJ1-1|TRBV18
CASTPYAENTEAFF
>TRBJ1-1|TRBV12-3/TRBV12-4
CASSSRAPAFF
>TRBJ2-7|TRBV24-1
CATGAGAPYEQYF
>TRBJ2-1|TRBV7-3
CASSLSSGGSRQFF
>TRBJ1-3|TRBV5-1
CASSLQVASGNTIYF
>TRBJ1-2|TRBV2
CATLSKVQDYGYTF
>TRBJ2-3|TRBV6-5
CASTPGGSDTQYF
>TRBJ1-5|TRBV9
CASSVGGTAVGPQHF
>TRBJ1-1|TRBV7-2
CASSQHRGTEAFF
>TRBJ2-4|TRBV12-3/TRBV12-4
CASSPSGVGLYF
>TRBJ1-4|TRBV5-1
CASRTGEFGNEKLFF
>TRBJ1-1|TRBV5-1
CASSSSGTGFFSEAFF
>TRBJ2-3|TRBV11-3
CASSWGGQGSDTQYF
>TRBJ2-3|TRBV15
CATSRDLTGGGTDTQYF
>TRBJ1-1|TRBV11-3
CASSLLKAFF
>TRBJ2-5|TRBV7-2
CASSFSGGGETQYF
>TRBJ1-1|TRBV6-5
CASRDLLGAFF